Listed below are T cell receptor beta chains from one sample, sequenced in a study of T-cell reconstitution after alpha-beta-depleted transplantation in children. Each CDR3 protein is one row after TCRdb ran MiXCR on the PCR reads. The table shows around 250,000 distinct CDR3 sequences, with 6.5% to 9% occurring only once. Material: PBMCs, mostly from graft donor cells, obtained 180 days after TCRalphabeta/CD19-depleted stem cell transplant. These receptors came from a male patient aged 10 to 17 who had a stem cell transplant for acute lymphoblastic leukemia, so the T cells may come from the graft donor. CDR3s include the opening cysteine and the closing phenylalanine or tryptophan. The D gene is left open where the match is weak. The size field is filled for only some rows; it gives once, few, many or a size class.

d_call: NA
clone_size: many
v_call: TRBV12-3/TRBV12-4
j_call: TRBJ2-1
cdr3_nt: TGTGCCAGCACCCAACCCCAGTATGGTATCGATGAGCAGTTCTTC
cdr3_aa: CASTQPQYGIDEQFF

d_call: TRBD2
clone_size: many
v_call: TRBV4-2
j_call: TRBJ2-7
cdr3_nt: TGTGCCAGCAGCCACGATGTCGCTAGCGGGGCTTCCTACGAGCAGTACTTC
cdr3_aa: CASSHDVASGASYEQYF

d_call: NA
clone_size: many
v_call: TRBV9
j_call: TRBJ2-7
cdr3_nt: TGTGCCAGCAGCGTAGGGGCGGAAAGCTCCTACGAGCAGTACTTC
cdr3_aa: CASSVGAESSYEQYF

d_call: NA
clone_size: many
v_call: TRBV10-3
j_call: TRBJ2-3
cdr3_nt: TGTGCCATCAGTGAACCGGACTCGCTCGATACGCAGTATTTT
cdr3_aa: CAISEPDSLDTQYF

d_call: NA
clone_size: many
v_call: TRBV28
j_call: TRBJ2-1
cdr3_nt: TGTGCGGCGGGGAAATACAATGAGCAGTTCTTC
cdr3_aa: CAAGKYNEQFF

d_call: TRBD2
clone_size: many
v_call: TRBV12-3/TRBV12-4
j_call: TRBJ2-1
cdr3_nt: TGTGCCAGCAGTTTAGTGCCTAGCGGTTACAATGAGCAGTTCTTC
cdr3_aa: CASSLVPSGYNEQFF

d_call: NA
clone_size: once
v_call: TRBV6-1
j_call: TRBJ2-3
cdr3_nt: TGTGCCAGCCGCTTCAGGGCGCAGGTGACAGATACGCAGTATTTT
cdr3_aa: CASRFRAQVTDTQYF

d_call: TRBD1
clone_size: many
v_call: TRBV6-5
j_call: TRBJ1-5
cdr3_nt: TGTGCCAGCCGGGAGGGGGCAGGGCAGCCCCAGCATTTT
cdr3_aa: CASREGAGQPQHF

d_call: TRBD2
clone_size: few
v_call: TRBV18
j_call: TRBJ2-2
cdr3_nt: TGTGCCAGCTCACCGACTAGCGGAACGAACACCGGGGAGCTGTTTTTT
cdr3_aa: CASSPTSGTNTGELFF

d_call: TRBD2
clone_size: once
v_call: TRBV5-6
j_call: TRBJ2-2
cdr3_nt: TGTGCCAGCAGGGCCGGGACTAGCGACCCCACCGGGGAGCTGTTTTTT
cdr3_aa: CASRAGTSDPTGELFF

d_call: NA
clone_size: few
v_call: TRBV12-3/TRBV12-4
j_call: TRBJ2-5
cdr3_nt: TGTGCCAGCAGTTTAGGAAGGGGTTTGGAGACCCAGTACTTC
cdr3_aa: CASSLGRGLETQYF

d_call: NA
clone_size: many
v_call: TRBV7-2
j_call: TRBJ2-5
cdr3_nt: TGTGCCAGCAGCTTTGGCGGGGCCGGAGAGACCCAGTACTTC
cdr3_aa: CASSFGGAGETQYF

d_call: TRBD1
clone_size: many
v_call: TRBV12-5
j_call: TRBJ2-3
cdr3_nt: TGTGCTAGTGGTTTGGCGGTCCGGGACAGGGTCGGTGATACGCAGTATTTT
cdr3_aa: CASGLAVRDRVGDTQYF

d_call: NA
clone_size: few
v_call: TRBV3-1
j_call: TRBJ2-1
cdr3_nt: TGTGCCAGCAGCCAAGAATGGCGGGGTTACAATGAGCAGTTCTTC
cdr3_aa: CASSQEWRGYNEQFF

d_call: NA
clone_size: many
v_call: TRBV28
j_call: TRBJ2-7
cdr3_nt: TGTGCCAGCAGTCCGGGACACCTGGGGCAGTACTTC
cdr3_aa: CASSPGHLGQYF

d_call: NA
clone_size: many
v_call: TRBV7-4
j_call: TRBJ2-5
cdr3_nt: TGTGCCAGCAGCTTAGCCTGCCAGGCGGAGACCCAGTACTTC
cdr3_aa: CASSLACQAETQYF

d_call: NA
clone_size: few
v_call: TRBV2
j_call: TRBJ1-1
cdr3_nt: TGTGCCAGCAGTGAATACGGGGTCAACACTGAAGCTTTCTTT
cdr3_aa: CASSEYGVNTEAFF

d_call: TRBD1
clone_size: many
v_call: TRBV20-1
j_call: TRBJ2-7
cdr3_nt: TGCAGTGCTAGGCAGACAGGGGAGAGGTACGAGCAGTACTTC
cdr3_aa: CSARQTGERYEQYF

d_call: NA
clone_size: many
v_call: TRBV12-3/TRBV12-4
j_call: TRBJ1-2
cdr3_nt: TGTGCCAGCAGTTTACTGTTAGGTGACTATGGCTACACCTTC
cdr3_aa: CASSLLLGDYGYTF

d_call: TRBD2
clone_size: many
v_call: TRBV5-1
j_call: TRBJ2-5
cdr3_nt: TGCGCCAGCAGCTTGGCCCTAGCGGGGAACCAAGAGACCCAGTACTTC
cdr3_aa: CASSLALAGNQETQYF

d_call: NA
clone_size: many
v_call: TRBV6-2/TRBV6-3
j_call: TRBJ2-2
cdr3_nt: TGTGCCAGCAGTTACCTTATTCGGACAAAGAACACCGGGGAGCTGTTTTTT
cdr3_aa: CASSYLIRTKNTGELFF

d_call: NA
clone_size: many
v_call: TRBV12-3/TRBV12-4
j_call: TRBJ1-4
cdr3_nt: TGTGCCAGCAGTCCTCGGACCCTGTGGAATGAAAAACTGTTTTTT
cdr3_aa: CASSPRTLWNEKLFF

d_call: TRBD1
clone_size: NA
v_call: TRBV10-3
j_call: TRBJ2-7
cdr3_nt: TGTGCCATCAGTCCCCCCCCGGGACAGGCTGCCGGCGAGCAGTACTTC
cdr3_aa: CAISPPPGQAAGEQYF

d_call: TRBD1
clone_size: many
v_call: TRBV5-1
j_call: TRBJ2-3
cdr3_nt: TGCGCCAGCAGCACAGGGACAGTCATCACAGATACGCAGTATTTT
cdr3_aa: CASSTGTVITDTQYF

d_call: TRBD2
clone_size: many
v_call: TRBV20-1
j_call: TRBJ2-7
cdr3_nt: TGCAGTGCTGGCCCTAGCGGGAGGGCGAACGAGCAGTACTTC
cdr3_aa: CSAGPSGRANEQYF

d_call: NA
clone_size: NA
v_call: TRBV19
j_call: TRBJ2-7
cdr3_nt: TGTGCCAGTCGGGGCCGGGCAGTCGGGTCCTACGAGCAGTACTTC
cdr3_aa: CASRGRAVGSYEQYF

d_call: NA
clone_size: many
v_call: TRBV28
j_call: TRBJ2-7
cdr3_nt: TGTGCCAGCAGAGGGGTGTGGGAGCAGTACTTC
cdr3_aa: CASRGVWEQYF

d_call: TRBD1
clone_size: many
v_call: TRBV6-5
j_call: TRBJ1-1
cdr3_nt: TGTGCCAGCAGTTACTCGGGACAGGGAGACACTGAAGCTTTCTTT
cdr3_aa: CASSYSGQGDTEAFF